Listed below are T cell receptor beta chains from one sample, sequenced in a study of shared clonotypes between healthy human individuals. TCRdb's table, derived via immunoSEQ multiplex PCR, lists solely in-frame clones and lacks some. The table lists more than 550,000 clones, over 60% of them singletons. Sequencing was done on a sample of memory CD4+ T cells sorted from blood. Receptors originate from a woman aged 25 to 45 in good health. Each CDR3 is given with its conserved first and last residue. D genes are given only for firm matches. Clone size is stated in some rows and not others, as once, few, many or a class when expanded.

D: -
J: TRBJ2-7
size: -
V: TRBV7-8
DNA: TGTGCCAGCAGCTTAGTTATCCACGAGCAGTACTTC
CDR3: CASSLVIHEQYF

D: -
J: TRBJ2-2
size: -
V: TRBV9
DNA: TGTGCCAGCAGCGTAACCCCCGAGGCCGGGGAGCTGTTTTTT
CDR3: CASSVTPEAGELFF

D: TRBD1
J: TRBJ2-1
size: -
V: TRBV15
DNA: TGTGCCACCAGCAGAGCAGGACAGGGGCAGCGCAATGAGCAGTTCTTC
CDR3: CATSRAGQGQRNEQFF

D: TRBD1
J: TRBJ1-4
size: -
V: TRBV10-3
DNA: TGTGCCATCAGTCTACAGGGGACTGAAAAACTGTTTTTT
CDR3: CAISLQGTEKLFF

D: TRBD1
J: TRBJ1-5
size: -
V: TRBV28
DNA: TGTGCCAGCAGTTTGAAATGGACAGGGAGGGATCAGCCCCAGCATTTT
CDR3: CASSLKWTGRDQPQHF

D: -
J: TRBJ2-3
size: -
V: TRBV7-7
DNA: TGTGCCAGCAGCTTAGATAGCACAGATACGCAGTATTTT
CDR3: CASSLDSTDTQYF

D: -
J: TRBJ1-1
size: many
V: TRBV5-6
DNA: TGTGCCAGCAGTTGGGGGGTCCTGAACACTGAAGCTTTCTTT
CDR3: CASSWGVLNTEAFF

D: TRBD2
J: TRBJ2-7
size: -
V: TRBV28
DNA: TGTGCCAGCAGTTTATTCTTCCCGGCGACTAGCGGGGGACCGGGCTACGAGCAGTACTTC
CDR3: CASSLFFPATSGGPGYEQYF

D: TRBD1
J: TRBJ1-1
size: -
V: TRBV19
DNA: TGTGCCAGTAGTACCCGGGCCGGGACAGGGGACACTGAAGCTTTCTTT
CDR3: CASSTRAGTGDTEAFF

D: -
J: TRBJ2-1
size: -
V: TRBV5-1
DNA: TGCGCCAGCAGCTCCGATAATTTCGCCTACAATGAGCAGTTCTTC
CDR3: CASSSDNFAYNEQFF

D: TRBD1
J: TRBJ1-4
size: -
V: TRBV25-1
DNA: TGTGCCAGCAGTGACTTAGGGACAGGGGACGAAAAACTGTTTTTT
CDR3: CASSDLGTGDEKLFF

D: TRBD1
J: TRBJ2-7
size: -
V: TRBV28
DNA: TGTGCCAGCAGTCTCGGGACAGGGGGGGGGTACGAGCAGTACTTC
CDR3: CASSLGTGGGYEQYF

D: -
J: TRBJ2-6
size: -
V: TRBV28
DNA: TGTGCCAGCACCCGAGGTGCTGGGGCCAACGTCCTGACTTTC
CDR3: CASTRGAGANVLTF